This TCR beta chain is from a study of B cell selection in AIRE deficiency. Comments on this clone: Its cognate antigen is unknown.

Sorting defined conventional CD4 T cells as CD4+CD127+. Per the original methods: Patients' conventional T cells yielded roughly 1.2x10^5 distinct TCRbeta sequences; donors' about 1.5x10^5. The data were produced by immunoSEQ multiplex PCR, yet TCRdb's version contains in-frame clones alone and is incomplete. V, J and clone size reflect that table, while D and trimming were determined from the DNA. The data show roughly 25,000 clones, around 95% seen once. This CDR3 has 11 residues. Trimming pared 0 bases from V and 7 bases from J, leaving 3 bases between. CDR1 and CDR2 (germline): SEHNR, FQNEAQ (reference sequence). Study results and caveats: Shared Treg sequences were biased toward short CDR3s with few non-templated nucleotide insertions.

The sequence was obtained from a human donor in good health. The rearrangement uses TRBV7-9 and TRBJ1-2, with D unresolved. Material for sequencing was CD4+CD127+ conventional T cells sorted from PBMCs. In DNA form, the CDR3 reads TGTGCCAGCAGCTTAGCGTCTGGCTACACCTTC. Amino acid sequence: CASSLASGYTF.